The 27 T cell receptor beta chains reported below all come from one sample, sequenced in a study of tumor and adjacent non-tumor tissue in lung cancer. No cell sorting was done before RNA was extracted from the tissue. More than 3 cm separated this lung sample from the edge of the tumor. Three rounds of nested PCR, following a modified ARM-PCR protocol, produced the TCRbeta library. TCRdb re-called the multiplex PCR reads with MiXCR, one entry per CDR3 protein. Of approximately 62,000 distinct CDR3 sequences in the sample, 61% were seen once. The sequenced sample was distant non-tumor lung tissue. The receptors shown here come from an older man with non-small cell lung cancer.

Note on this clonotype: Since no conserved phenylalanine or tryptophan closes the CDR3, a read error is the likely cause. The rearrangement joins TRBV6-1 to TRBJ1-6, with D maybe TRBD1 (5 bases). V lost 5 bases and J lost 11, with 19 bases in between. Germline-derived CDR1 and CDR2 are MNHNS and SASEGT. The CDR3 spans 15 residues. Here the CDR3 DNA reads TGTGCCAGCAGTTCCCGGGACCCAGGGCGTACACCCCTCCACCTT. It is translated as CASSSRDPGRTPLHL.

This clonotype was seen a single time. This may come from a read error, since a much larger clone is one base off. This chain links TRBV7-2 with TRBJ2-2; 9 nucleotides agree with TRBD1. The CDR3 is made up of 15 amino acids. Germline V gene lookup returns CDR1 SGHTA and CDR2 FQGNSA. J lost 7 bases, V lost 7 bases, and 10 bases had no gene match. CDR3 in amino acids: CASTPGTGLSGELFF. The CDR3 DNA reads as TGTGCCAGCACCCCGGGGACAGGGCTCAGCGGGGAGCTGTTTTTT.

This clonotype was picked up one time. This could be a read error, since a much larger clone is one nucleotide away. The chain carries TRBV12-3 or TRBV12-4 and TRBJ1-2; D is possibly TRBD1 (6 bases). The CDR3 is made up of 13 amino acids. V lost 0 bases, J lost 9 bases, and 11 bases lay in between. In DNA form, the CDR3 reads TGTGCCAGCAGTTTAGCGGGGGCGGGTAGCTACACCTTC. Its protein is CASSLAGAGSYTF.

As to this clonotype: It is likely a read error, because the conserved phenylalanine at the end of the CDR3 is missing. The CDR3: CASRESQYL. CDR3 coding DNA: TGTGCCAGCCGGGAGAGCCAGTACCTC. The chain links TRBV11-3 to TRBJ2-5, with D maybe TRBD2 (6 bases). This CDR3 contains 9 residues. Germline V gene lookup returns CDR1 SGHNT and CDR2 YENEEA.

Of note for this clonotype: A much larger clonotype is one base distant, so this may be a read error. The chain recombines TRBV7-9 with TRBJ2-1; D gene ambiguous. The CDR3 length is 13 residues. The germline CDR1 and CDR2 sequences are SEHNR and FQNEAQ (reference sequence). The ends were cut back, 7 bases at V and 8 bases at J, with 15 bases in the middle. CDR3 amino acids: CASIHPFMDEQFF. In DNA form, the CDR3 reads TGTGCCAGCATTCATCCTTTTATGGATGAGCAGTTCTTC.

Ten or more counts support this clonotype. The chain is built from TRBV29-1 and TRBJ2-7; D tentatively reads TRBD1 or TRBD2 (5 bases each). CDR3 size: 13 residues. Germline loops: CDR1 SQVTM, CDR2 ANQGSEA. V was shortened by 6 bases and J by 0 bases, with 12 bases between the two germline ends. This chain's CDR3 is CSVPGRSSYEQYF. The CDR3 nucleotides are TGCAGCGTGCCGGGACGGAGCTCCTACGAGCAGTACTTC.

As concerns this clonotype: As the CDR3 is not closed by the conserved phenylalanine or tryptophan, this likely results from a read error. The DNA is left out, because the CDR3 cannot be placed on it with certainty; the CDR3 is given as TCRdb lists it. V usage is TRBV11-2 and J usage is TRBJ2-7; the table's TRBD2 call for D was not verified on the DNA. Counting both end residues, the CDR3 totals 12 amino acids. Germline V CDR1 and CDR2: SGHAT, FQNNGV. The CDR3 loop is CASSLTSHERYY.

To note about this clonotype: A read error may be the cause here, since a much bigger clone is one base away. The rearrangement uses TRBV28 and TRBJ2-7, with D possibly matching TRBD2 (7 bases). Germline CDR1 and CDR2: MDHEN and SYDVKM. Trimming took 1 base from V and 6 from J, leaving 19 bases between them. This CDR3 is 16 amino acids long. CDR3 in amino acids: CASSLFGGGGYGEQYF. DNA for the CDR3: TGTGCCAGCAGTTTATTTGGGGGAGGGGGGTATGGCGAGCAGTACTTC.

This clonotype has just a few counts. A much more abundant neighbour one base away suggests this may be a read error. The gene calls are TRBV4-1 and TRBJ2-4, with 12 nucleotides matching TRBD2. The CDR3 contains 15 residues. Germline CDR1 is MGHRA and CDR2 is YSYEKL. As DNA, the CDR3 is TGCGTCAGCAGCGAGCTAGCGGGGGGGCTGGGCATTCAGTACTTC. It specifies CVSSELAGGLGIQYF.

For this clonotype: With a much larger clone just one base away, this may be a read error. V and J are TRBV25-1 and TRBJ2-7; 10 nucleotides align to TRBD1. V dropped 6 bases and J dropped 0; count of bases not matched to a gene: 2. There are 14 residues in the CDR3. Germline values: CDR1 MGHDK, CDR2 SYGVNS. In DNA, the CDR3 is TGTGCCAGCAGGGGACAGGGGCCCTCCTACGAGCAGTACTTC. Its protein product is CASRGQGPSYEQYF.

Remarks on this clonotype: One junction end disagrees with the germline gene, perhaps due to a read error. Here the CDR3 reads CSAAPVGTNEELFF. The CDR3, as DNA: TGCAGTGCTGCCCCAGTTGGGACTAATGAAGAACTGTTTTTT. This chain uses TRBV20-1 with TRBJ1-4, with D perhaps TRBD1 (5 bases). This CDR3 comprises 14 residues. In germline, CDR1 is DFQATT, CDR2 SNEGSKA (reference sequence).

The chain combines TRBV5-4 with TRBJ2-1; tentative D call: TRBD2 (6 bases). V lost 8 bases to trimming and J lost 5 bases, with 23 bases between them. CDR1 SGHNT and CDR2 YYREEE come from the germline V gene (reference sequence). This CDR3 is built from 16 residues. The CDR3, as DNA: TGTGCCAGTACCCGGACTATCGGGAACCCCAACAATGAGCAGTTCTTC. This gives the protein CASTRTIGNPNNEQFF.

Comment on this clonotype: This clone may be a read error of a much larger clone one base away. This rearrangement joins TRBV5-1 to TRBJ1-6; TRBD1 aligns across 10 bases. From germline, CDR1 is SGHRS and CDR2 YFSETQ. The CDR3 is 15 amino acids. CDR3 loop: CAGSIWDRGRSPLHF. The CDR3 region has the DNA TGCGCCGGCAGCATATGGGACAGGGGCAGATCACCCCTCCACTTT.

In regard to this clonotype: A read error may explain this, as a much larger clone is one base away. This chain connects TRBV12-5 to TRBJ1-2; D possibly corresponds to TRBD1 (6 bases). Germline CDR1 reads LGHNT; CDR2 reads FRNRAP. The V and J ends lost 3 bases and 4 bases respectively, with 12 bases between them. CDR3 length: 14 residues. In DNA, the CDR3 is TGTGCTAGTGGTTTTTGGGGGGCTATCTATGGCTACACCTTC. It codes for CASGFWGAIYGYTF.

The rearrangement links TRBV11-2 to TRBJ2-3; D remains unclear. The J call may be incorrect, as the DNA end agrees better with TRBJ1-5. The CDR3 is 12 residues long. CDR1 is SGHAT, CDR2 FQNNGV, per germline. The CDR3 nucleotides read TGTGTCATCAGCTTGCATGGTGATACGCAGCATTTT. It specifies CVISLHGDTQHF.

By frequency in the sample, this clonotype is large. The rearrangement links TRBV11-2 to TRBJ1-1; weak D call: TRBD1 (6 bases). The germline CDR1 and CDR2 sequences are SGHAT and FQNNGV. Trimming left V 5 bases short and J 5 bases short, with 15 bases between. This CDR3 spans 14 amino acids. CDR3 loop: CASSKTQGGTEAFF. The DNA of the CDR3 is TGTGCCAGCAGCAAGACCCAAGGGGGGACTGAAGCTTTCTTT.

The genes are TRBV11-2 and TRBJ2-2, with a weak D call TRBD1 (6 bases). CDR1 and CDR2 from the germline V gene are SGHAT and FQNNGV. This CDR3 comprises 15 residues. Trimming shortened V by 3 bases and J by 7 bases, and 15 bases separated the two germline ends. CDR3 in DNA: TGTGCCAGCAGCTTGGGACAAGCGAAGATCGGGGAGCTGTTTTTT. It codes for CASSLGQAKIGELFF. The full variable domain, rest sourced from reference TRBV11-2 and TRBJ2-2, is EAGVAQSPRYKIIEKRQSVAFWCNPISGHATLYWYQQILGQGPKLLIQFQNNGVVDDSQLPKDRFSAERLKGVDSTLKIQPAKLEDSAVYLCASSLGQAKIGELFFGEGSRLTVL.

V usage is TRBV28 and J usage is TRBJ2-1; no reliable D call. Germline assignment: CDR1 MDHEN and CDR2 SYDVKM. V shed 11 bases and J shed 7 bases, with 18 bases lying between them. The CDR3 contains 13 residues. The CDR3: CAGRPGALNEQFF. Written as DNA, the CDR3 is TGTGCCGGCCGCCCGGGTGCCTTAAATGAGCAGTTCTTC.

Of note for this clonotype: This CDR3 is missing its conserved last phenylalanine or tryptophan, likely due to a read error. This chain connects TRBV14 to TRBJ2-7; no firm D call. The V gene's germline CDR1 is SGHDN and CDR2 FVKESK. This CDR3 has 15 amino acids. As DNA, the CDR3 is TGTGCCAGCAACCAAGAATGGGCTAGTGGCTACGAGCAGTACATC. This codes for CASNQEWASGYEQYI.

This chain connects TRBV11-2 to TRBJ2-7; unclear D gene. The CDR3 covers 15 residues. Germline CDR1 reads SGHAT; CDR2 reads FQNNGV. The CDR3 region has the DNA TGTACCATCAGCTCCCCCCAAACTGGGACCTACGAGCAGTACTTC. It codes for CTISSPQTGTYEQYF.

The chain carries TRBV20-1 and TRBJ1-1; D gene ambiguous. Deletions cut 5 bases from V and 0 bases from J, with 13 bases between. Germline V lookup: CDR1 DFQATT, CDR2 SNEGSKA (reference sequence). The CDR3 is 14 residues long. The CDR3 sequence: CSAPLFRMNTEAFF. Written as DNA, the CDR3 is TGCAGTGCTCCCCTTTTTAGGATGAACACTGAAGCTTTCTTT.

Ten or more counts support this clonotype. The chain links TRBV29-1 to TRBJ1-3; no clear D gene. V shed 3 bases and J shed 6 bases, with 6 bases lying between them. This CDR3 region has 11 residues. Per the germline V gene, CDR1 is SQVTM and CDR2 is ANQGSEA. CDR3 DNA: TGCAGCGTTGATGACTTAAACACCATATATTTT. Translating it yields CSVDDLNTIYF.

Concerning this clonotype: A much larger clone is a single base away; this may be a read error. This chain connects TRBV6-5 to TRBJ1-3; 7 bases align to TRBD1. There are 16 residues in the CDR3. V shed 8 bases, J shed 0 bases, and the junction held 10 bases outside the gene matches. Germline lookup yields CDR1 MNHEY and CDR2 SVGAGI. DNA for the CDR3: TGTGCCAGCTGCCGGGACAGACCGAGCTCTGGAAACACCATATATTTT. Translated: CASCRDRPSSGNTIYF.

This clonotype was counted once. This may come from a read error, since a much larger clone is one base off. The gene calls are TRBV7-9 and TRBJ2-3, with D perhaps assigned TRBD1 or TRBD2 (6 bases each). The CDR3 is 16 residues long. Trimming cost V 3 bases and J 4 bases, with 17 bases left between them. Looked up from germline, CDR1 is SEHNR and CDR2 is FQNEAQ (reference sequence). The CDR3 sequence: CASSLRVGGDPDTQYF. In nucleotides, the CDR3 is TGTGCCAGCAGCTTGAGGGTCGGGGGCGACCCAGATACGCAGTATTTT.

The V gene is TRBV11-2, the J gene TRBJ1-5, with TRBD1 as a possible D gene (5 bases). The CDR3 is 17 amino acids. The V gene lost 1 base and the J gene lost 1 base, with 14 bases spanning the gap. Germline V gene sequence: CDR1 SGHAT, CDR2 FQNNGV. The CDR3 DNA reads as TGTGCCAGCAGCTTAGCCTATAGGCGGGGGAGCAATCAGCCCCAGCATTTT. This gives the protein CASSLAYRRGSNQPQHF.

The gene calls are TRBV11-2 and TRBJ2-1; 9 nucleotides line up with TRBD2. CDR3 size: 17 residues. CDR1 and CDR2 (germline): SGHAT, FQNNGV. V lost 10 bases to trimming and J lost 6 bases; unmatched junction nucleotides: 19. As DNA, the CDR3 is TGTGCCAAGAGCCCACAAATAGCGGGGGCGAACATCAATGAGCAGTTCTTC. Its protein product is CAKSPQIAGANINEQFF.

This clonotype was observed at least ten times. The rearrangement uses TRBV7-9 and TRBJ2-5, with D unresolved. Germline lookup yields CDR1 SEHNR and CDR2 FQNEAQ (reference sequence). The CDR3 is 14 amino acids. The V end lost 9 bases, the J end lost 2 bases, and 16 bases lay between the germline ends. The CDR3 bases are TGTGCCAGTTACCCTCTCGGGTGGCAAGAGACCCAGTACTTC. Protein: CASYPLGWQETQYF.